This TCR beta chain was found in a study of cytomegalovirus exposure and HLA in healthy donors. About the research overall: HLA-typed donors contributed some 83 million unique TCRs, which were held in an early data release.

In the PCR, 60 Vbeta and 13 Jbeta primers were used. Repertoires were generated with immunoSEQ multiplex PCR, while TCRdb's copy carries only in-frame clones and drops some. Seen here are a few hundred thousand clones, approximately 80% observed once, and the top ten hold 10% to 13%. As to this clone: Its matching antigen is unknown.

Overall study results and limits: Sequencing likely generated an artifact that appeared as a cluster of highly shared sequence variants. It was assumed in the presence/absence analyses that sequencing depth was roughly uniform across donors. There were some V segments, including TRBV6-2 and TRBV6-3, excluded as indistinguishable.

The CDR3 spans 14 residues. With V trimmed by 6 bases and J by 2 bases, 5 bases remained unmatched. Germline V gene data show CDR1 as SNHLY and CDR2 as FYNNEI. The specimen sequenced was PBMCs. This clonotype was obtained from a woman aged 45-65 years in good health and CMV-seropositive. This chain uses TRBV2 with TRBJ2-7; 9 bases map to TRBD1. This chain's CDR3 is CASRPGTGTYEQYF. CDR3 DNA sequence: TGTGCCAGCAGACCCGGGACAGGGACCTACGAGCAGTACTTC. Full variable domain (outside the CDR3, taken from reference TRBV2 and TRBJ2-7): EPEVTQTPSHQVTQMGQEVILRCVPISNHLYFYWYRQILGQKVEFLVSFYNNEISEKSEIFDDQFSVERPDGSNFTLKIRSTKLEDSAMYFCASRPGTGTYEQYFGPGTRLTVT.